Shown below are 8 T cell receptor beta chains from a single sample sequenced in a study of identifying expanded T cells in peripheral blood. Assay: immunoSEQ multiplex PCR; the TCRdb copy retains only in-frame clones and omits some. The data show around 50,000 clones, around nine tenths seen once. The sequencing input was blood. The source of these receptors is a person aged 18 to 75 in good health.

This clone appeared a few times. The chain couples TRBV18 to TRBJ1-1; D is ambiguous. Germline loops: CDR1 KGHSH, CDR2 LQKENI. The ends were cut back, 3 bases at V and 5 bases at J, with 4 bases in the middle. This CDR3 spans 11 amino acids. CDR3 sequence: CASSPETEAFF. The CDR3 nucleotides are TGTGCCAGCTCACCGGAAACTGAAGCTTTCTTT.

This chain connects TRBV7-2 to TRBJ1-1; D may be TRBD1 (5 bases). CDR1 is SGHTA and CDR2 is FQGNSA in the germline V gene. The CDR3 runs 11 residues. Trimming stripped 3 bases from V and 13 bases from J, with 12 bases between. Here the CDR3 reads CASSLGLKLFF. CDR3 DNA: TGTGCCAGCAGCTTGGGACTGAAGCTTTTCTTT.

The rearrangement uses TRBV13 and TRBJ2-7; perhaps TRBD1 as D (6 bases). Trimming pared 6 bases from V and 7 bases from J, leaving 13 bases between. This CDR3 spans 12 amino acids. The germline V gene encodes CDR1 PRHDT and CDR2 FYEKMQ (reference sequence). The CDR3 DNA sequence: TGTGCCAGCAGTACCTTGGGGGCAGAGCAGTACTTC. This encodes CASSTLGAEQYF.

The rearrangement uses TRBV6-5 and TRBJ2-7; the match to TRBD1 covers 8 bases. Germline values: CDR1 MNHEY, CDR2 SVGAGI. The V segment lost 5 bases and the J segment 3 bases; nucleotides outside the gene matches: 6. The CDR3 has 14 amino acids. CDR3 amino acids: CASSRWTGNYEQYF. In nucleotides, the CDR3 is TGTGCCAGCAGTCGTTGGACAGGGAACTACGAGCAGTACTTC.

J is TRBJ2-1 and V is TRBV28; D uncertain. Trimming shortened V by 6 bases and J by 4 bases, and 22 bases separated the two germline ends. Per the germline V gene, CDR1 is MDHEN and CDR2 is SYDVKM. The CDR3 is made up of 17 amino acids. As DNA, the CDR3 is TGTGCCAGCAGCCCACGGATTCAGTTCGGAGAGTACAATGAGCAGTTCTTC. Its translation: CASSPRIQFGEYNEQFF.

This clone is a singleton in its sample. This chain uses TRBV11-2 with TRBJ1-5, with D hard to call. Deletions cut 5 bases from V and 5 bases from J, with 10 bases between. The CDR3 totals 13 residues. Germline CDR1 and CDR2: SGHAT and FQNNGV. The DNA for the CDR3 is TGTGCCAGCAGCAGGGAACGGGATCAGCCCCAGCATTTT. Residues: CASSRERDQPQHF. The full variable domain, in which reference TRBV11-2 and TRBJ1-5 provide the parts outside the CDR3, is EAGVAQSPRYKIIEKRQSVAFWCNPISGHATLYWYQQILGQGPKLLIQFQNNGVVDDSQLPKDRFSAERLKGVDSTLKIQPAKLEDSAVYLCASSRERDQPQHFGDGTRLSIL.

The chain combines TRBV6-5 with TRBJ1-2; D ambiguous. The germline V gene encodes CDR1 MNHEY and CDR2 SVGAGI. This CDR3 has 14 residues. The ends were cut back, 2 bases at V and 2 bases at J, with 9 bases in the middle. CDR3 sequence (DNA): TGTGCCAGCAGTTACCGTCCTGGGAACTATGGCTACACCTTC. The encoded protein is CASSYRPGNYGYTF.

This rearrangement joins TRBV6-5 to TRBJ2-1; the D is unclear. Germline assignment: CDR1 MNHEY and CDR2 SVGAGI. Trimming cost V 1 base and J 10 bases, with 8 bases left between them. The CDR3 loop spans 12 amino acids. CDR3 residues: CASSYLTGEQFF. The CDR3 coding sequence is TGTGCCAGCAGTTACTTGACTGGAGAGCAGTTCTTC.